The TCR beta chain under discussion was sequenced for a study of cytomegalovirus exposure and HLA in healthy donors. Study details: A prior study identified 117 million unique TCR beta sequences from about 179 million T cells.

Trimming pared 5 bases from V and 7 bases from J, leaving 10 bases between. The CDR3 is 12 amino acids. In germline, CDR1 is SGHTA, CDR2 FQGNSA. Findings and caveats of the study: As a later analysis showed, a missense DCLRE1C variant was linked to trimming of TCR beta V- and J-genes. As a later analysis showed, several of the most significant clusters appeared to be linked to common viral pathogens. There was a cluster of highly shared sequence variants that was likely a sequencing artifact.

Concerning this clone: Its antigen is unidentified.

With 60 Vbeta and 13 Jbeta primers, the PCR was carried out. Generated by immunoSEQ multiplex PCR, the TCRdb table keeps only in-frame clones and is missing some. The listing records approximately 76,000 clones. The TCR originated in a man between 18 and 29 years old in good health and CMV-seropositive. The V and J genes are TRBV7-2 and TRBJ2-3, with D maybe TRBD1 (6 bases). Sequenced material: PBMCs. The CDR3 DNA reads as TGTGCCAGCAGCCCCGACAGGAATACGCAGTATTTT. It encodes CASSPDRNTQYF.